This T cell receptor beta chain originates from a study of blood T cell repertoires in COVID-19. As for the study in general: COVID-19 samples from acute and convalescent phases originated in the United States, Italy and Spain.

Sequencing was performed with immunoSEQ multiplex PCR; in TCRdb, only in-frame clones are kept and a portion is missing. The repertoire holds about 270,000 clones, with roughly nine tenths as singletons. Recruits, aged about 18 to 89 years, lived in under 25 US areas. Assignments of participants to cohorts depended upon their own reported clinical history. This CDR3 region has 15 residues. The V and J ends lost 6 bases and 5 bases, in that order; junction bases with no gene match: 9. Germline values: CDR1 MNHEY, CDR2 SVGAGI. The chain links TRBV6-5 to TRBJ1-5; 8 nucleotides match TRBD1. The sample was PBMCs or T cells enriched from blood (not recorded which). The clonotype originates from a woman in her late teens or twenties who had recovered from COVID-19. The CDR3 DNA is TGTGCCAGCAGGCCTGTGACAGGGGTCGATCAGCCCCAGCATTTT. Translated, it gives CASRPVTGVDQPQHF.